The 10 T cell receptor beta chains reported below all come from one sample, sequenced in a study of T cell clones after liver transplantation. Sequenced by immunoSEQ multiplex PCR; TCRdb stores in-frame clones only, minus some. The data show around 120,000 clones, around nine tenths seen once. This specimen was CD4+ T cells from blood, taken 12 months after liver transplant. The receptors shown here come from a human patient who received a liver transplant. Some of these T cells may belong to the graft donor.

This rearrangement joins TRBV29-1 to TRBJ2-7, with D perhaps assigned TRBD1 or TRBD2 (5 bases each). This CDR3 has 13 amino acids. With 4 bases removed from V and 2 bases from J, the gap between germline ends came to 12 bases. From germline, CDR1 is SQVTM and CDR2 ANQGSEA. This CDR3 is CSVVVGTAYEQYF. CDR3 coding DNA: TGCAGCGTTGTGGTGGGGACCGCCTACGAGCAGTACTTC.

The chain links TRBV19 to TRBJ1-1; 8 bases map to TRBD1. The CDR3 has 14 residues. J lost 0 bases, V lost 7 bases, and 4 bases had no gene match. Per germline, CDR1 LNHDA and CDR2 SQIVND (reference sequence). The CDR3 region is CASIGDRMNTEAFF. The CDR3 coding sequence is TGTGCCAGTATCGGGGACAGGATGAACACTGAAGCTTTCTTT. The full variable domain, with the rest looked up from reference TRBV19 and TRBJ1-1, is DGGITQSPKYLFRKEGQNVTLSCEQNLNHDAMYWYRQDPGQGLRLIYYSQIVNDFQKGDIAEGYSVSREKKESFPLTVTSAQKNPTAFYLCASIGDRMNTEAFFGQGTRLTVV.

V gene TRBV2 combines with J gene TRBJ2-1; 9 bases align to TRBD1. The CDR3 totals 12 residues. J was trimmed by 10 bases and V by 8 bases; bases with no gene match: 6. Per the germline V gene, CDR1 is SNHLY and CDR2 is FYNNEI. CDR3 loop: CASVDRGLEQFF. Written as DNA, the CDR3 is TGTGCCAGCGTCGACAGGGGGTTAGAGCAGTTCTTC.

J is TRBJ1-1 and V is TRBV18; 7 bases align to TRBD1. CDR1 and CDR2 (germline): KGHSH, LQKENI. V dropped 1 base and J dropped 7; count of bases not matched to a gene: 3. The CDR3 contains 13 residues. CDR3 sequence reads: CASSPLGTVEAFF. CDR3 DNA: TGTGCCAGCTCACCACTTGGGACAGTTGAAGCTTTCTTT.

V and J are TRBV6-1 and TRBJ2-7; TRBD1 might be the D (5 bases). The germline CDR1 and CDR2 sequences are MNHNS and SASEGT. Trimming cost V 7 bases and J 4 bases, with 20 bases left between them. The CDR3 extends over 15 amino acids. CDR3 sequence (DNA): TGTGCCAGCATCAGGGCTGAGAACGGAGCGTACGAGCAGTACTTC. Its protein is CASIRAENGAYEQYF.

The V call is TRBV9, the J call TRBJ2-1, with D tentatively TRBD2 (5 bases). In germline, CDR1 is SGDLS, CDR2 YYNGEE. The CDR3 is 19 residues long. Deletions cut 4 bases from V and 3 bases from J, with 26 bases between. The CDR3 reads CASSPEGRGSPLVYNEQFF. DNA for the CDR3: TGTGCCAGCAGCCCAGAGGGCCGGGGATCGCCCCTTGTCTACAATGAGCAGTTCTTC.

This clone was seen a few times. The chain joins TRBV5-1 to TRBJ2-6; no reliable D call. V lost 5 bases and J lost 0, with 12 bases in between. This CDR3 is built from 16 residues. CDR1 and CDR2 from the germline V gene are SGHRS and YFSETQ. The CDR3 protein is CASSYLTRSGANVLTF. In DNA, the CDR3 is TGCGCCAGCAGTTATTTAACGCGCTCTGGGGCCAACGTCCTGACTTTC.

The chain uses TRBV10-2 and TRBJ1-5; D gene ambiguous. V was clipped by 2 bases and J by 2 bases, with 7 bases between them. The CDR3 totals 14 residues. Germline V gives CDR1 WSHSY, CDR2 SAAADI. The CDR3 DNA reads TGCGCCAGCAGTGAGGGCAGCCGCAATCAGCCCCAGCATTTT. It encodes CASSEGSRNQPQHF.

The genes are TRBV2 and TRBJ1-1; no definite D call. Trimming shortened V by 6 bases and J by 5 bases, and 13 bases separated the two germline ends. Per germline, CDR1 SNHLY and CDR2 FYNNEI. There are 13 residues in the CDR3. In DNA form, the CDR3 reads TGTGCCAGCAGCCTGGGGAAAGCTACTGAAGCTTTCTTT. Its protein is CASSLGKATEAFF.

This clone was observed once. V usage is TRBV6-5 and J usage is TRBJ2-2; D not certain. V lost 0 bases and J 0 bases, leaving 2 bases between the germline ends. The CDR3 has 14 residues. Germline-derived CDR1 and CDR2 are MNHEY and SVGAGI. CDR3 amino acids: CASSYSPNTGELFF. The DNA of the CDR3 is TGTGCCAGCAGTTACTCGCCGAACACCGGGGAGCTGTTTTTT.